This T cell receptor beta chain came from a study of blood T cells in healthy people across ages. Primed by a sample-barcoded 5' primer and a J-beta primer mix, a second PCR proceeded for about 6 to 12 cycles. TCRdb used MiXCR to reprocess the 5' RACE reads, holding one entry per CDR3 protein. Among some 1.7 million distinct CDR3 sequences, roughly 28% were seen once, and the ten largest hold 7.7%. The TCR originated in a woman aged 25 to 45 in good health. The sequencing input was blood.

For the CDR3, the DNA is TGTGCCAGCAGCTTAGGTGGCAGAACGGCCGGCAGCGAGACCCAGTACTTC. Protein product: CASSLGGRTAGSETQYF. The chain is built from TRBV7-2 and TRBJ2-5; D unclear. Germline loops: CDR1 SGHTA, CDR2 FQGNSA. The CDR3 has 17 amino acids. V lost 1 base and J lost 5, with 20 bases in between. The whole variable domain, remainder taken from reference TRBV7-2 and TRBJ2-5, is GAGVSQSPSNKVTEKGKDVELRCDPISGHTALYWYRQSLGQGLEFLIYFQGNSAPDKSGLPSDRFSAERTGGSVSTLTIQRTQQEDSAVYLCASSLGGRTAGSETQYFGPGTRLLVL.